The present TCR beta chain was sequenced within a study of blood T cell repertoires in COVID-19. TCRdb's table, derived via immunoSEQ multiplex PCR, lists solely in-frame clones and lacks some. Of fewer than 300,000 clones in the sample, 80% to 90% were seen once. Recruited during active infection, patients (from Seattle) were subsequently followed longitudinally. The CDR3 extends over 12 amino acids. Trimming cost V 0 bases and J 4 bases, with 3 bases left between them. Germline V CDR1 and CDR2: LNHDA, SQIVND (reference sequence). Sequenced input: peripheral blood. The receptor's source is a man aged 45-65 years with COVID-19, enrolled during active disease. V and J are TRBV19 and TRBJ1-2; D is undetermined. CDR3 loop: CASSIDSYGYTF. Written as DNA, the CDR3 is TGTGCCAGTAGTATAGACAGCTATGGCTACACCTTC.